These 21 T cell receptor beta chains were sequenced from one sample in a study of T cells in Graves' hyperthyroidism and ophthalmopathy. Template material for amplifying TCR beta CDR3 regions consisted of RNA transcripts. Carried out on the TCR CDR3, a first-round RT-PCR used the HTBI primer set. TCRdb independently ran MiXCR on the multiplex PCR reads; one entry per CDR3 protein. This sample has hundreds of thousands of distinct CDR3 sequences, with over 15% found just once. Specimen: blood. Receptor source: a woman aged 18-29 years with Graves' hyperthyroidism.

This clonotype has a handful of counts. V usage is TRBV7-2 and J usage is TRBJ2-7; 10 nucleotides match TRBD2. The CDR3 length is 16 residues. V shed 5 bases and J 2 bases; nucleotides not matched to a gene: 9. Germline assignment: CDR1 SGHTA and CDR2 FQGNSA. The CDR3 loop reads CASSPVGAGGPYEQYF. In nucleotides, the CDR3 is TGTGCCAGCAGCCCGGTCGGAGCGGGAGGGCCCTACGAGCAGTACTTC.

This clonotype was seen ten or more times. The V call is TRBV19, the J call TRBJ1-5; 8 bases map to TRBD1. Unmatched junction bases numbered 8, after V lost 10 bases and J lost 6 bases. The CDR3 has 13 amino acids. Per germline, CDR1 LNHDA and CDR2 SQIVND (reference sequence). Written as DNA, the CDR3 is TGTGCCACGACCGACAGGGGTGGTCAGCCCCAGCATTTT. Protein: CATTDRGGQPQHF.

This clonotype was observed at least ten times. The CDR3 DNA reads TGTGCCAGCAGTTCGCATCCGGGACAGTCCTACGAGCAGTACTTC. This translates into CASSSHPGQSYEQYF. The V and J genes are TRBV27 and TRBJ2-7, with TRBD1 identical over 7 bases. The junction had 7 bases not matched to a gene; V was cut back by 4 bases and J by 1 base. CDR3 length: 15 amino acids. Germline CDR1 and CDR2: MNHEY and SMNVEV (reference sequence).

The chain's CDR3 is CASSQEYGGADTQYF. CDR3 DNA: TGCGCCAGCAGCCAAGAATACGGGGGGGCAGATACGCAGTATTTT. The rearrangement links TRBV4-3 to TRBJ2-3; 8 nucleotides align to TRBD2. The CDR3 is 15 residues long. CDR1 LGHNA and CDR2 YSLEER come from the germline V gene. Trimming took 0 bases from V and 4 from J; bases not matched to a gene: 3.

This clonotype appeared many times. The chain recombines TRBV3-1 with TRBJ1-5; D may be TRBD1 (6 bases). V lost 0 bases to trimming and J lost 4 bases, with 7 bases between them. The CDR3 covers 14 residues. The germline CDR1 and CDR2 sequences are LGHDT and YNNKEL (reference sequence). This CDR3 reads CASSQEGTNQPQHF. As DNA, the CDR3 is TGTGCCAGCAGCCAAGAAGGGACAAATCAGCCCCAGCATTTT.

The chain carries TRBV19 and TRBJ1-5; D uncertain. The V and J ends lost 6 bases and 1 base respectively, with 13 bases between them. The CDR3 runs to 15 residues. From germline, CDR1 is LNHDA and CDR2 SQIVND (reference sequence). The CDR3 DNA reads as TGTGCCAGTAGGAAAAATCCGCTAAGCAATCAGCCCCAGCATTTT. Translated: CASRKNPLSNQPQHF.

This clonotype has at least ten counts. The rearrangement links TRBV7-9 to TRBJ1-1; 7 bases align to TRBD1. Germline assignment: CDR1 SEHNR and CDR2 FQNEAQ (reference sequence). V gave up 0 bases and J gave up 4 bases; unmatched junction bases: 2. The CDR3 is 14 residues long. CDR3 amino acids: CASSLATGPTEAFF. CDR3 sequence (DNA): TGTGCCAGCAGCTTAGCGACAGGGCCCACTGAAGCTTTCTTT.

The V and J genes are TRBV14 and TRBJ2-7, with 9 bases lining up with TRBD1. The CDR3 covers 13 residues. The V gene's germline CDR1 is SGHDN and CDR2 FVKESK. V gave up 4 bases and J gave up 7 bases; unmatched junction bases: 5. CDR3 nucleotides: TGTGCCAGCAGCCGAACAGGGGGCCGAGAGCAGTACTTC. As protein: CASSRTGGREQYF.

The chain couples TRBV4-1 to TRBJ2-5, with a possible D match to TRBD1 (5 bases). Germline CDR1 is MGHRA and CDR2 is YSYEKL. Deletions cut 1 base from V and 6 bases from J, with 12 bases between. This CDR3 is 14 amino acids long. The CDR3 nucleotides read TGCGCCAGCAGCCAAGGGGCAGGGTACAAGACCCAGTACTTC. It codes for CASSQGAGYKTQYF.

This clonotype was observed at least ten times. V usage is TRBV7-9 and J usage is TRBJ2-7, with D tentatively TRBD2 (6 bases). This CDR3 has 13 amino acids. The V and J ends lost 4 bases and 6 bases respectively, with 13 bases between them. Per the germline V gene, CDR1 is SEHNR and CDR2 is FQNEAQ (reference sequence). CDR3 loop: CASSSRVGGEQYF. Here the CDR3 DNA reads TGTGCCAGCAGCTCCAGGGTGGGGGGCGAGCAGTACTTC.

This clonotype has ten or more counts. V and J are TRBV18 and TRBJ2-1; 8 bases align to TRBD2. CDR1 KGHSH and CDR2 LQKENI come from the germline V gene. The J segment lost 8 bases and the V segment lost 0 bases, leaving 6 bases of the junction unmatched. This CDR3 is 15 amino acids long. CDR3 bases: TGTGCCAGCTCACCACCCACTAGCGGTGATGATGAGCAGTTCTTC. Amino acids: CASSPPTSGDDEQFF.

There are many counts of this clonotype. This rearrangement joins TRBV18 to TRBJ1-5; TRBD1 matches at 9 bases. After removal of 5 bases from V and 7 bases from J, the junction contained 3 bases not matched to a gene. This CDR3 has 13 residues. Germline V gives CDR1 KGHSH, CDR2 LQKENI. The DNA for the CDR3 is TGTGCCAGCTCATCGGGACAGGGCCAGCCCCAGCATTTT. It specifies CASSSGQGQPQHF.

This clonotype was detected a few times. The V gene is TRBV5-1, the J gene TRBJ2-7, with 8 nucleotides matching TRBD1. The CDR3 covers 14 residues. Unmatched junction bases numbered 5, after V lost 4 bases and J lost 2 bases. The germline V gene encodes CDR1 SGHRS and CDR2 YFSETQ. CDR3 sequence (DNA): TGCGCCAGCAGCGGCTGGGGACAGGCCTACGAGCAGTACTTC. This sequence encodes CASSGWGQAYEQYF.

At least ten counts were recorded for this clonotype. The chain carries TRBV7-2 and TRBJ2-5, with TRBD1 matching over 11 bases. V gave up 5 bases and J gave up 1 base; unmatched junction bases: 6. The CDR3 has 16 residues. In germline, CDR1 is SGHTA, CDR2 FQGNSA. CDR3 amino acids: CASSRWTGGSQETQYF. The CDR3, as DNA: TGTGCCAGCAGCCGCTGGACAGGGGGCTCCCAAGAGACCCAGTACTTC.

A word on this clonotype: One base away lies a much larger clone, so this may be a sequencing read error. V and J are TRBV6-9 and TRBJ2-1; 10 nucleotides align to TRBD1. The CDR3 spans 15 residues. CDR1 and CDR2 (germline): MNHGY, SVAAGI. The J segment lost 8 bases and the V segment lost 3 bases, leaving 7 bases of the junction unmatched. The DNA of the CDR3 is TGTGCCAGCAGTTACCGGGACAGGGGAGAAGATGAGCAGTTCTTC. It is translated as CASSYRDRGEDEQFF.

The table lists this clonotype with a few counts. The chain joins TRBV20-1 to TRBJ2-7; TRBD2 aligns across 8 bases. Germline CDR1 DFQATT, CDR2 SNEGSKA (reference sequence). CDR3 length equals 15 residues. Trimming took 5 bases from V and 5 from J; bases not matched to a gene: 14. CDR3 nucleotide sequence: TGCAGTGCTCGCCCAGGAGGGCTAGCGGGTCACGAGCAGTACTTC. It is translated as CSARPGGLAGHEQYF.

Notes on this clonotype: A much larger clone sits a single nucleotide away, making a read error possible. In this CDR3 the conserved last residue, phenylalanine or tryptophan, is missing, so a read error is likely. The chain has TRBV7-2 and TRBJ2-5; D might be TRBD1 (5 bases). V lost 2 bases and J 5 bases, leaving 9 bases between the germline ends. Germline-derived CDR1 and CDR2 are SGHTA and FQGNSA. The CDR3 sequence is 13 residues long. CDR3 amino acids: CASSLLGAETQYL. In nucleotides, the CDR3 is TGTGCCAGCAGCTTATTAGGGGCCGAGACCCAGTACCTC.

This clonotype was found many times. V gene TRBV24-1 combines with J gene TRBJ1-2, with D unresolved. Germline-derived CDR1 and CDR2 are KGHDR and SFDVKD. The V and J ends lost 7 bases and 3 bases respectively, with 11 bases between them. The CDR3 has 13 amino acids. Written as DNA, the CDR3 is TGTGCCACCAGGGGAGTTGGGGACTATGGCTACACCTTC. Encoded protein: CATRGVGDYGYTF.

This clonotype came up a few times. This sequence joins TRBV12-5 and TRBJ1-6, with TRBD1 matching 9 bases. The germline CDR1 and CDR2 sequences are LGHNT and FRNRAP. This CDR3 spans 17 amino acids. Losses at the gene ends were 0 bases for V and 8 bases for J; bases not matched to a gene: 8. Here the CDR3 DNA reads TGTGCTAGTGGTTTGGTACTGGACAGGGGCGCAGATTCACCCCTCCACTTT. Its translation is CASGLVLDRGADSPLHF.

This clonotype was seen only a few times. One end of the junction varies from germline; a read error may be responsible. The chain is built from TRBV6-5 and TRBJ2-7; D is possibly TRBD2 (5 bases). CDR3 length: 15 amino acids. CDR1 is MNHEY, CDR2 SVGAGI, per germline. CDR3 residues: CAGSYSRLTAYEQYF. The CDR3 DNA follows: TGTGCCGGCAGTTACTCCCGACTAACGGCCTACGAGCAGTACTTC.

There are a few counts of this clonotype. The J gene is TRBJ2-1, the V gene TRBV6-5; D uncertain. This CDR3 spans 12 amino acids. V lost 7 bases and J lost 6, with 10 bases in between. In germline, CDR1 is MNHEY, CDR2 SVGAGI. The CDR3 sequence is CASTLFLNEQFF. The CDR3, as DNA: TGTGCCAGCACTTTGTTCCTCAATGAGCAGTTCTTC.